A single sample gave rise to the 30 T cell receptor beta chains below, sequenced in a study of regulatory T cells in long-lasting Graves disease. Arm-PCR of CDR3 regions and iRepertoire HTBI primers were the basis on which TCR beta libraries were built. Via MiXCR, TCRdb re-called the multiplex PCR reads, giving one row per CDR3 protein. The table lists around 450,000 distinct CDR3 sequences, about 15% of them singletons. The time point was: newly diagnosed GD, antithyroid drugs for less than 3 months. Making the TCR library involved RNA that had been extracted from PBMCs. Separately, the same data were catalogued under a study of T cells in Graves' hyperthyroidism and ophthalmopathy.

This specimen consisted of peripheral blood mononuclear cells (PBMCs), obtained at new diagnosis, from a patient treated with antithyroid drugs. These receptors came from a woman aged 30 to 39 with Graves disease.

This clonotype was seen repeatedly, ten times or more. J is TRBJ2-1 and V is TRBV24-1, with a weak D call TRBD2 (6 bases). The CDR3 runs to 14 residues. V lost 5 bases, J lost 3 bases, and 10 bases lay in between. Germline lookup yields CDR1 KGHDR and CDR2 SFDVKD. The CDR3: CATSAGVNYNEQFF. The DNA of the CDR3 is TGTGCCACCAGTGCGGGAGTTAACTACAATGAGCAGTTCTTC.

This clonotype was picked up many times. The genes are TRBV7-2 and TRBJ2-7, with 10 positions matching TRBD1. V was clipped by 5 bases and J by 2 bases; unmatched bases: 12. Germline V CDR1 and CDR2: SGHTA, FQGNSA. CDR3 length equals 17 residues. The CDR3 DNA reads as TGTGCCAGCAGCCCCCACGGGGACAGGGGCTATGCCTACGAGCAGTACTTC. Amino acid sequence: CASSPHGDRGYAYEQYF.

This clonotype was observed at least ten times. V and J are TRBV9 and TRBJ2-2; D is unclear. CDR1 and CDR2 (germline): SGDLS, YYNGEE. V was cut by 0 bases and J by 9 bases, with 6 bases left in between. The CDR3 runs to 12 residues. In DNA form, the CDR3 reads TGTGCCAGCAGCGTAGATGGGTGGGAGCTGTTTTTT. Its translation: CASSVDGWELFF. Drawing the rest from reference TRBV9 and TRBJ2-2, the complete variable domain is DSGVTQTPKHLITATGQRVTLRCSPRSGDLSVYWYQQSLDQGLQFLIQYYNGEERAKGNILERFSAQQFPDLHSELNLSSLELGDSALYFCASSVDGWELFFGEGSRLTVL.

This chain joins TRBV10-1 and TRBJ2-2; possibly TRBD2 for D (5 bases). Trimming took off 1 base at V and 3 bases at J, with 9 bases between the two ends. The V gene's germline CDR1 is WNHNN and CDR2 SYGVQD (reference sequence). The length of the CDR3 is 15 residues. CDR3 bases: TGCGCCAGCAGTGAGTTCCGGGGTTACACCGGGGAGCTGTTTTTT. Its translation: CASSEFRGYTGELFF.

V is TRBV5-4 and J is TRBJ2-7; TRBD2 matches at 9 bases. The V segment lost 0 bases and the J segment 5 bases; nucleotides outside the gene matches: 9. The CDR3 spans 16 residues. In germline, CDR1 is SGHNT, CDR2 YYREEE (reference sequence). The CDR3 nucleotides are TGTGCCAGCAGCTTGGCCGGGAGCGGGAGGACCCACGAGCAGTACTTC. Protein: CASSLAGSGRTHEQYF.

The chain employs TRBV5-1 and TRBJ2-1, with TRBD2 as a possible D gene (6 bases). The CDR3 extends over 13 amino acids. Germline CDR1 SGHRS, CDR2 YFSETQ. V lost 7 bases, J lost 7 bases, and 15 bases lay in between. CDR3 in amino acids: CASFEGGINEQFF. The CDR3 DNA sequence: TGCGCCAGCTTTGAGGGAGGAATTAATGAGCAGTTCTTC.

This clonotype was recorded at least ten times. The chain has TRBV5-1 and TRBJ2-1, with 10 bases that match TRBD2. Per the germline V gene, CDR1 is SGHRS and CDR2 is YFSETQ. J gave up 7 bases and V 4 bases, and 11 bases lay outside the gene matches. This CDR3 is 16 amino acids long. The CDR3 sequence is CASSRDPSGSSNEQFF. CDR3 DNA sequence: TGCGCCAGCAGCCGAGATCCTAGCGGGAGTAGTAATGAGCAGTTCTTC.

This clonotype was recorded at least ten times. V and J are TRBV12-3 or TRBV12-4 and TRBJ2-5; possible D gene TRBD2, 5 bases. V was shortened by 6 bases and J by 2 bases, with 16 bases between the two germline ends. CDR3 length equals 15 residues. This CDR3 is CASSPLEAEQETQYF. The CDR3 nucleotides are TGTGCCAGCAGCCCACTAGAGGCGGAACAAGAGACCCAGTACTTC.

This chain connects TRBV14 to TRBJ2-1; 9 nucleotides line up with TRBD1. The CDR3 is 19 amino acids. With V trimmed by 1 base and J by 7 bases, 17 bases remained unmatched. Germline V lookup: CDR1 SGHDN, CDR2 FVKESK. In DNA form, the CDR3 reads TGTGCCAGCAGCCAAGCCTTAATTCACCGGGACAGGGTGAGGAATGAGCAGTTCTTC. As protein: CASSQALIHRDRVRNEQFF.

Note on this clonotype: Given a much more abundant clone one base away, this may be a read error. The chain recombines TRBV6-1 with TRBJ1-2, with 8 bases matching TRBD1. The CDR3 consists of 14 residues. CDR1 is MNHNS, CDR2 SASEGT, per germline. V shed 6 bases and J 7 bases; nucleotides not matched to a gene: 10. The CDR3 sequence: CASSSGTGPSGYTF. The CDR3 nucleotides are TGTGCCAGCAGCTCCGGGACAGGACCGTCTGGCTACACCTTC.

This clonotype was detected many times. V is TRBV12-3 or TRBV12-4 and J is TRBJ1-4, with 7 positions matching TRBD1. The ends lost 6 bases at V and 10 bases at J; junction bases unmatched: 11. The CDR3 extends over 14 amino acids. CDR3 sequence: CASSLTGEGGKLFF. The CDR3 coding sequence is TGTGCCAGCAGCCTTACAGGGGAAGGTGGAAAACTGTTTTTT.

This clonotype appeared many times. This sequence joins TRBV6-4 and TRBJ2-1, with 10 bases lining up with TRBD2. The trim removed 3 bases at V and 8 bases at J, leaving 4 bases unmatched. Germline V gene sequence: CDR1 MRHNA, CDR2 SNTAGT. This CDR3 region has 14 residues. The CDR3 sequence is CASSEASGSDEQFF. The CDR3 bases are TGTGCCAGCAGTGAGGCTAGCGGGAGTGATGAGCAGTTCTTC.

This clonotype was counted between two and nine times. One end of the junction varies from germline; a read error may be responsible. The chain combines TRBV15 with TRBJ2-1, with a tentative D call TRBD2 (6 bases). CDR3 size: 13 residues. Germline V gene lookup returns CDR1 LNHNV and CDR2 YYDKDF (reference sequence). The CDR3 loop is CATSRTSYHEQFF. Written as DNA, the CDR3 is TGTGCCACCAGCAGAACTAGCTACCATGAGCAGTTCTTC. Filled out from reference TRBV15 and TRBJ2-1, the complete variable domain reads DAMVIQNPRYQVTQFGKPVTLSCSQTLNHNVMYWYQQKSSQAPKLLFHYYDKDFNNEADTPDNFQSRRPNTSFCFLDIRSPGLGDTAMYLCATSRTSYHEQFFGPGTRLTVL.

This clonotype was counted many times. The chain uses TRBV2 and TRBJ2-5; D call uncertain. Germline V gives CDR1 SNHLY, CDR2 FYNNEI. Trimming took off 8 bases at V and 5 bases at J, with 12 bases between the two ends. CDR3 length: 12 amino acids. CDR3 DNA: TGTGCCAGCCAAGCAACACCCGAGACCCAGTACTTC. Translation: CASQATPETQYF.

This clonotype was counted at least ten times. The chain links TRBV7-9 to TRBJ2-7; TRBD1 matches at 8 bases. The germline CDR1 and CDR2 sequences are SEHNR and FQNEAQ (reference sequence). Trimming at V came to 5 bases and at J to 5 bases, leaving 5 bases not matched to a gene. The CDR3 is made up of 13 amino acids. CDR3 sequence: CASSGQGLDEQYF. CDR3 bases: TGTGCCAGCAGCGGACAGGGCTTGGACGAGCAGTACTTC.

This chain uses TRBV7-3 with TRBJ2-1; TRBD1 matches 8 bases. This CDR3 region has 18 residues. V was clipped by 1 base and J by 0 bases; unmatched bases: 8. CDR1 and CDR2 from the germline V gene are SGHTA and FQGTGA. Here the CDR3 reads CASSLMGRGRSSYNEQFF. The CDR3 DNA is TGTGCCAGCAGCTTAATGGGCAGGGGGCGTTCCTCCTACAATGAGCAGTTCTTC.

This clonotype was recorded a few times. This may stem from a read error, because a much larger clone lies one nucleotide away. This chain connects TRBV10-3 to TRBJ2-1; TRBD1 aligns across 7 bases. TRBJ2-5 matches the DNA end more closely, so the J call is doubtful. This CDR3 comprises 14 residues. Per germline, CDR1 ENHRY and CDR2 SYGVKD. For the CDR3, the DNA is TGTGCCATCAGGAGACAGGGAGTAGGAGAGACCCAGTACTTC. Residues: CAIRRQGVGETQYF.

This clonotype was seen more than once but under ten times. This chain joins TRBV4-1 and TRBJ1-5, with D possibly TRBD1 on 5 matching bases. Trimming removed 0 bases from V and 6 bases from J, with 12 bases in between. The CDR3 totals 15 residues. Germline values: CDR1 MGHRA, CDR2 YSYEKL. CDR3 protein: CASSQDEGVSQPQHF. CDR3 nucleotide sequence: TGCGCCAGCAGCCAAGATGAAGGGGTAAGTCAGCCCCAGCATTTT.

The sample holds many counts of this clonotype. This chain links TRBV27 with TRBJ1-2, with D tentatively TRBD1 (6 bases). Germline V gene lookup returns CDR1 MNHEY and CDR2 SMNVEV (reference sequence). V was shortened by 2 bases and J by 7 bases, with 14 bases between the two germline ends. This CDR3 has 14 residues. The CDR3 is CASSLSRGAGGYTF. The CDR3 DNA reads as TGTGCCAGCAGTTTAAGTCGGGGGGCGGGTGGCTACACCTTC.

CDR3 bases: TGTGCCAGCACCCAGACAGGGTTGGCAGAGACCCAGTACTTC. Translation: CASTQTGLAETQYF. The chain links TRBV28 to TRBJ2-5; the match to TRBD1 covers 7 bases. Germline CDR1 MDHEN, CDR2 SYDVKM. Germline trimming cut 7 bases from V and 4 bases from J; bases unmatched to any gene: 9. CDR3 length: 14 residues.

The chain carries TRBV6-5 and TRBJ2-2; TRBD2 matches at 11 bases. Germline-derived CDR1 and CDR2 are MNHEY and SVGAGI. V was clipped by 4 bases and J by 5 bases; unmatched bases: 21. This CDR3 has 21 amino acids. DNA of the CDR3: TGTGCCAGCAGTTTCGTAACGACCCCCGCCCGGGCTAGCGGGAGGACCGGGGAGCTGTTTTTT. Residues: CASSFVTTPARASGRTGELFF.

Comment on this clonotype: A far larger clone is just one base off, so this is likely a read error. V is TRBV11-2 and J is TRBJ2-3, with D hard to call. The closer fit of TRBJ2-7 to the DNA end suggests the J call may be wrong. This CDR3 comprises 15 residues. From germline, CDR1 is SGHAT and CDR2 FQNNGV. The CDR3 region is CASSLSPGPYNEQYF. The CDR3 coding sequence is TGTGCCAGCAGCTTATCCCCAGGTCCCTACAATGAGCAGTACTTC.

This clonotype appeared many times. The J gene is TRBJ2-7, the V gene TRBV3-1; D uncertain. The CDR3 is made up of 15 amino acids. CDR1 and CDR2 from the germline V gene are LGHDT and YNNKEL (reference sequence). V was pared by 0 bases and J by 1 base, with 10 bases between. The CDR3 DNA follows: TGTGCCAGCAGCCAAGACTGGTCAGGTTCCTACGAGCAGTACTTC. Amino acid sequence: CASSQDWSGSYEQYF.

There are many counts of this clonotype. The chain combines TRBV5-1 with TRBJ2-3; 7 bases agree with TRBD2. The CDR3 runs to 15 residues. After removal of 3 bases from V and 6 bases from J, the junction contained 10 bases not matched to a gene. Germline assignment: CDR1 SGHRS and CDR2 YFSETQ. The CDR3 region is CASSSSGGRSDTQYF. DNA of the CDR3: TGCGCCAGCAGCTCCTCGGGCGGGAGATCGGATACGCAGTATTTT. The full variable domain, in which reference TRBV5-1 and TRBJ2-3 provide the parts outside the CDR3, is KAGVTQTPRYLIKTRGQQVTLSCSPISGHRSVSWYQQTPGQGLQFLFEYFSETQRNKGNFPGRFSGRQFSNSRSEMNVSTLELGDSALYLCASSSSGGRSDTQYFGPGTRLTVL.

The table lists this clonotype with many counts. This sequence joins TRBV2 and TRBJ2-2; 9 bases line up with TRBD1. The CDR3 has 14 residues. The ends lost 5 bases at V and 8 bases at J; junction bases unmatched: 6. CDR1 and CDR2 from the germline V gene are SNHLY and FYNNEI. CDR3 residues: CASSIGQGYGELFF. The CDR3 DNA reads as TGTGCCAGCAGTATCGGACAGGGGTATGGGGAGCTGTTTTTT. Combining the CDR3 with reference TRBV2 and TRBJ2-2 gives the whole variable domain EPEVTQTPSHQVTQMGQEVILRCVPISNHLYFYWYRQILGQKVEFLVSFYNNEISEKSEIFDDQFSVERPDGSNFTLKIRSTKLEDSAMYFCASSIGQGYGELFFGEGSRLTVL.

This clonotype was seen ten or more times. This chain links TRBV5-1 with TRBJ1-1; D is uncertain. Germline V CDR1 and CDR2: SGHRS, YFSETQ. The length of the CDR3 is 13 residues. V dropped 4 bases and J dropped 1 base, with 8 bases sitting between them. The CDR3 loop reads CASSRNKNTEAFF. CDR3 in DNA: TGCGCCAGCAGCCGTAACAAGAACACTGAAGCTTTCTTT.

Of note for this clonotype: A far larger clone lies a single base away; this is likely a read error. The gene calls are TRBV11-1 and TRBJ2-7, with 9 bases lining up with TRBD1. The V gene's germline CDR1 is SGHAT and CDR2 FQDESV (reference sequence). CDR3 length: 14 residues. This chain's CDR3 is CASSWTGDSDEQYF. The CDR3 nucleotides are TGCGCCAGCAGCTGGACAGGGGACTCCGACGAGCAGTACTTC.

The genes are TRBV10-2 and TRBJ2-1; 8 bases match TRBD2. Losses at the gene ends were 0 bases for V and 9 bases for J; bases not matched to a gene: 7. Germline CDR1 reads WSHSY; CDR2 reads SAAADI. The CDR3 contains 15 residues. The CDR3 here is CASSESASGSTEQFF. The CDR3, as DNA: TGCGCCAGCAGTGAGTCAGCGAGCGGGAGTACTGAGCAGTTCTTC.

In this sample, this clonotype turned up many times. J is TRBJ2-5 and V is TRBV29-1; a weak D match, TRBD2 (6 bases). This CDR3 contains 10 residues. Trimming left V 7 bases short and J 5 bases short, with 8 bases between. Germline loops: CDR1 SQVTM, CDR2 ANQGSEA. CDR3 loop: CSGDWETQYF. In nucleotides, the CDR3 is TGCAGCGGGGACTGGGAGACCCAGTACTTC. Based on the CDR3 plus reference TRBV29-1 and TRBJ2-5, the full variable domain is SAVISQKPSRDICQRGTSLTIQCQVDSQVTMMFWYRQQPGQSLTLIATANQGSEATYESGFVIDKFPISRPNLTFSTLTVSNMSPEDSSIYLCSGDWETQYFGPGTRLLVL.

There are many counts of this clonotype. This rearrangement joins TRBV3-1 to TRBJ2-2; 8 bases align to TRBD2. The CDR3 is 15 residues long. CDR1 LGHDT and CDR2 YNNKEL come from the germline V gene (reference sequence). Trimming removed 0 bases from V and 6 bases from J; junction bases left unmatched: 3. CDR3: CASSQDGGAAGELFF. DNA of the CDR3: TGTGCCAGCAGCCAAGACGGGGGGGCGGCCGGGGAGCTGTTTTTT. Variable domain in full (rest from reference TRBV3-1 and TRBJ2-2): DTAVSQTPKYLVTQMGNDKSIKCEQNLGHDTMYWYKQDSKKFLKIMFSYNNKELIINETVPNRFSPKSPDKAHLNLHINSLELGDSAVYFCASSQDGGAAGELFFGEGSRLTVL.